This T cell receptor beta chain was observed in a study of OX40 agonist ivuxolimab in advanced cancers. For the study at large: The treatment was a fully human IgG2 OX40 agonist, ivuxolimab.

Study observations and caveats: The specificity for antigen of the expanded peripheral T cells was not determined. Relative to CD4+ cells, CD8+ T cells on average had more expanded clones.

Of note for this clone: No antigen is known for it.

Produced via immunoSEQ multiplex PCR; TCRdb's table is partial and in-frame only. The sample includes roughly 13,000 clones, approximately 93% of them seen just once. The germline V and J ends were trimmed by 3 bases and 4 bases, with 18 bases remaining between them. Germline assignment: CDR1 LNHNV and CDR2 YYDKDF (reference sequence). This CDR3 spans 16 amino acids. Sequenced here: CD4+ or CD8+ T cells sorted from blood, sampled in a trial of the OX40 agonist ivuxolimab. The chain recombines TRBV15 with TRBJ2-5; D perhaps matches TRBD1 (6 bases). The TCR sequence derives from an adult with an advanced solid tumor such as melanoma, head and neck, liver or kidney cancer. CDR3 residues: CATSSPQGNSGETQYF. CDR3 coding DNA: TGTGCCACCAGCAGCCCCCAGGGGAATTCTGGAGAGACCCAGTACTTC.